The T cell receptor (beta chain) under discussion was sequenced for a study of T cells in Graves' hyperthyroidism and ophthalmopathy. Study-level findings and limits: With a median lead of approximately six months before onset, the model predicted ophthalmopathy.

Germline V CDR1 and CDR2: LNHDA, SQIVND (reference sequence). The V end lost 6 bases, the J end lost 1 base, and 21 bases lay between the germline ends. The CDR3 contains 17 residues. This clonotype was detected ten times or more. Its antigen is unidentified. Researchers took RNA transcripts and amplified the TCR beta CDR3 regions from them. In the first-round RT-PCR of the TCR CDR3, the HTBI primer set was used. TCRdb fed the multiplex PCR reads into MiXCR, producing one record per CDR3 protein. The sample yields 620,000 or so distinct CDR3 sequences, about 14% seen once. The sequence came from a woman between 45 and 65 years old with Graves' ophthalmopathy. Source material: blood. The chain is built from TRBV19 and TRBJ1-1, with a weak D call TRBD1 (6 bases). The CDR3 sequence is CASSTPDTGLGNTEAFF. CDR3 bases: TGTGCCAGTAGCACCCCCGACACAGGGCTCGGGAACACTGAAGCTTTCTTT.